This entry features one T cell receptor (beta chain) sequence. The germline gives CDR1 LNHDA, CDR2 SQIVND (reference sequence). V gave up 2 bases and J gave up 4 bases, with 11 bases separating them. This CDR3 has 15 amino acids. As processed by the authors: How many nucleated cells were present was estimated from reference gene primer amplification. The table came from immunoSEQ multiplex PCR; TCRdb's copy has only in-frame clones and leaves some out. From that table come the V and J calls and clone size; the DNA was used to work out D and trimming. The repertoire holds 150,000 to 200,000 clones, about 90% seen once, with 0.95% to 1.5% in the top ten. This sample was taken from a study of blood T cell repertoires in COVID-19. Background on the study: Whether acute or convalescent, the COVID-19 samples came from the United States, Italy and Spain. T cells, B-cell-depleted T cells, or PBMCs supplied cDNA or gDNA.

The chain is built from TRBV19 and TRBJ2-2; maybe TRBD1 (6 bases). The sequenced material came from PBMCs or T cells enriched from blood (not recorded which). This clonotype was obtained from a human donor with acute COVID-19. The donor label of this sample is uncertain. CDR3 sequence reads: CASSITGLSTGELFF. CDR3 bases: TGTGCCAGTAGTATAACAGGGCTGTCCACCGGGGAGCTGTTTTTT.